Listed below are T cell receptor beta chains from one sample, sequenced in a study of vaccination and CD4 T cells after COVID-19. Using its own MiXCR run on the PCR reads, TCRdb lists one record per CDR3 protein. Among approximately 16,000 distinct CDR3 sequences listed, roughly 50% were seen once. Antigens for these TCRs are unknown. Sequenced input: CD4+ T cells from blood, cultured in vitro. The receptor set was obtained from a human donor who had recovered from COVID-19. The CDR3 runs from the conserved cysteine through the conserved F or W. A D gene is named only where the DNA matches it firmly. Clone sizes are given selectively: once, few, many, or a class where the clone is expanded.

D gene	CDR3 length	V gene	clone size	J gene	CDR3 protein	CDR3 DNA
TRBD1	14	TRBV10-3	NA	TRBJ2-7	CAISGQESSYEQYF	TGTGCCATCAGCGGACAGGAGAGCTCCTACGAGCAGTACTTC
TRBD2	15	TRBV5-1	NA	TRBJ2-5	CASSSGLAVQETQYF	TGCGCCAGCAGCTCCGGACTAGCGGTCCAAGAGACCCAGTACTTC
NA	17	TRBV20-1	NA	TRBJ2-1	CSAPDRLARSGYNEQFF	TGCAGTGCTCCTGATCGGCTAGCGAGAAGTGGGTACAATGAGCAGTTCTTC
TRBD2	16	TRBV7-9	NA	TRBJ2-1	CASTLGGLASDNEQFF	TGTGCCAGCACGCTCGGGGGACTAGCGTCAGACAATGAGCAGTTCTTC
TRBD2	18	TRBV11-1	once	TRBJ2-1	CASNRGTSGSVLKDEQFF	TGTGCCAGCAACAGAGGGACTAGCGGGAGTGTATTGAAGGATGAGCAGTTCTTC
NA	14	TRBV5-8	NA	TRBJ1-1	CASSFESGNTEAFF	TGTGCCAGCAGCTTTGAGTCTGGGAACACTGAAGCTTTCTTT
NA	12	TRBV28	NA	TRBJ1-2	CASRGEVMGYTF	TGTGCCAGCCGTGGGGAGGTGATGGGCTACACCTTC
NA	13	TRBV10-3	NA	TRBJ2-7	CAIRTANSYEQYF	TGTGCCATCAGGACAGCAAACTCCTACGAGCAGTACTTC
TRBD2	12	TRBV6-2/TRBV6-3	NA	TRBJ2-7	CASTNPGTSDYF	TGTGCCAGCACCAACCCGGGGACTAGCGATTACTTC
NA	13	TRBV7-6	once	TRBJ1-5	CASSSARAQPQHF	TGTGCCAGCAGCTCGGCTAGGGCTCAGCCCCAGCATTTT
TRBD2	18	TRBV6-2/TRBV6-3	NA	TRBJ2-1	CASLNLTPGTSGYNEQFF	TGTGCCAGCCTTAATCTTACCCCCGGGACTAGCGGTTACAATGAGCAGTTCTTC
NA	14	TRBV7-9	NA	TRBJ2-1	CASSSGPSYNEQFF	TGTGCCAGCAGCTCTGGGCCCAGCTACAATGAGCAGTTCTTC
NA	15	TRBV20-1	few	TRBJ1-2	CSASGVGGIDYGYTF	TGCAGTGCTAGTGGGGTGGGGGGCATTGACTATGGCTACACCTTC
NA	11	TRBV11-3	NA	TRBJ2-7	CASSASYEQYF	TGTGCCAGCAGCGCGTCCTACGAGCAGTACTTC
TRBD1	13	TRBV7-8	few	TRBJ2-2	CAIRTGATGELFF	TGTGCCATCCGGACAGGGGCCACCGGGGAGCTGTTTTTT
NA	15	TRBV5-4	NA	TRBJ1-3	CASSPRPESGNTIYF	TGTGCCAGCAGCCCCCGGCCAGAAAGTGGAAACACCATATATTTT
TRBD1	18	TRBV24-1	NA	TRBJ2-7	CATSDHPSTGTGAYEQYF	TGTGCCACCAGTGATCATCCTTCAACCGGGACAGGGGCCTACGAGCAGTACTTC
TRBD2	18	TRBV7-8	NA	TRBJ2-7	CASSVDRTLAETPYEQYF	TGTGCCAGCAGCGTCGACAGGACACTAGCGGAGACCCCCTACGAGCAGTACTTC
NA	13	TRBV20-1	NA	TRBJ2-2	CSARAYNTGELFF	TGCAGTGCTAGGGCCTACAACACCGGGGAGCTGTTTTTT
NA	18	TRBV6-5	few	TRBJ2-1	CASSYSNRGRLVRNEQFF	TGTGCCAGCAGTTACTCGAACCGGGGCCGACTAGTGCGGAATGAGCAGTTCTTC
TRBD2	15	TRBV6-2/TRBV6-3	NA	TRBJ2-7	CASSYAGGQTYEQYF	TGTGCCAGCAGTTACGCGGGAGGGCAGACCTACGAGCAGTACTTC
TRBD2	19	TRBV30	NA	TRBJ2-7	CAWRPREGMVAGVPRGQYF	TGTGCCTGGCGCCCCCGGGAGGGTATGGTAGCGGGAGTCCCTCGGGGGCAGTACTTC
NA	15	TRBV4-1	NA	TRBJ1-2	CASSQGGFWNYGYTF	TGCGCCAGCAGCCAAGGAGGGTTTTGGAACTATGGCTACACCTTC
NA	17	TRBV6-1	few	TRBJ1-5	CASSEVSGLHSNQPQHF	TGTGCCAGCAGTGAGGTCTCAGGGCTCCATAGCAATCAGCCCCAGCATTTT
NA	14	TRBV25-1	NA	TRBJ1-5	CASRPRYSNQPQHF	TGTGCCAGCAGACCAAGGTATAGCAATCAGCCCCAGCATTTT
TRBD2	16	TRBV6-1	NA	TRBJ2-7	CASSELASGRAYEQYF	TGTGCCAGCAGTGAATTAGCCAGCGGGAGGGCCTACGAGCAGTACTTC
NA	14	TRBV27	NA	TRBJ1-2	CASSLSAGVGGYTF	TGTGCCAGCAGTTTATCTGCCGGGGTAGGGGGCTACACCTTC
NA	14	TRBV7-3	NA	TRBJ2-2	CASGTGSNTGELFF	TGTGCCAGCGGCACGGGTTCGAACACCGGGGAGCTGTTTTTT
TRBD1	14	TRBV4-2	few	TRBJ1-3	CASSQAGQADTIYF	TGTGCCAGCAGCCAAGCGGGACAGGCAGACACCATATATTTT
NA	14	TRBV6-1	once	TRBJ1-2	CASIPLDSFYGYTF	TGTGCCAGCATCCCCCTGGACAGCTTCTATGGCTACACCTTC
TRBD2	15	TRBV7-9	NA	TRBJ2-1	CASSSLAGHSDEQFF	TGTGCCAGCAGCTCCCTAGCGGGACATTCGGATGAGCAGTTCTTC
NA	13	TRBV7-3	NA	TRBJ1-6	CASSLVNNSPLHF	TGTGCCAGCAGCTTGGTCAATAATTCACCCCTCCACTTT
TRBD1	15	TRBV27	NA	TRBJ1-4	CASSWGSGGNEKLFF	TGTGCCAGCAGTTGGGGATCAGGGGGGAATGAAAAACTGTTTTTT
NA	14	TRBV11-1	NA	TRBJ1-2	CASSPRAPSYGYTF	TGTGCCAGCAGCCCCAGGGCCCCCTCCTATGGCTACACCTTC
NA	15	TRBV5-1	NA	TRBJ2-5	CASSSLTANQETQYF	TGCGCCAGCAGCTCGTTGACAGCGAACCAAGAGACCCAGTACTTC
TRBD1	12	TRBV20-1	NA	TRBJ1-2	CSAGPGGYGYTF	TGCAGTGCTGGACCAGGGGGTTATGGCTACACCTTC
NA	15	TRBV11-2	NA	TRBJ2-1	CASSQAAGSYNEQFF	TGTGCCAGCAGCCAAGCGGCGGGCTCCTACAATGAGCAGTTCTTC
NA	13	TRBV20-1	few	TRBJ2-4	CSARGSAKNIQYF	TGCAGTGCTAGGGGGAGCGCCAAAAACATTCAGTACTTC
NA	11	TRBV6-1	few	TRBJ1-1	CASRDETEAFF	TGTGCCAGCAGGGACGAGACTGAAGCTTTCTTT
NA	15	TRBV7-6	NA	TRBJ1-2	CASSLFAGAPGGYTF	TGTGCCAGCAGCTTATTTGCAGGGGCGCCGGGAGGCTACACCTTC
TRBD1	14	TRBV24-1	once	TRBJ2-5	CATSDLGRGQTQYF	TGTGCCACCAGTGATTTAGGCAGGGGGCAGACCCAGTACTTC
TRBD2	15	TRBV20-1	NA	TRBJ2-1	CSATNLAGGGNEQFF	TGCAGTGCCACCAACCTAGCGGGAGGGGGAAATGAGCAGTTCTTC
NA	14	TRBV6-1	NA	TRBJ2-2	CASSGVVNTGELFF	TGTGCCAGCAGTGGAGTAGTAAACACCGGGGAGCTGTTTTTT
NA	14	TRBV2	NA	TRBJ1-3	CASRPGQSGNTIYF	TGTGCCAGCAGACCTGGACAGTCTGGAAACACCATATATTTT
TRBD1	19	TRBV6-2/TRBV6-3	NA	TRBJ1-5	CASGGFGTGKEGLNQPQHF	TGTGCCAGCGGTGGTTTCGGGACAGGGAAGGAGGGCCTCAATCAGCCCCAGCATTTT
NA	15	TRBV20-1	NA	TRBJ1-5	CSARDRLGGGKPQHF	TGCAGTGCTAGAGATCGGTTGGGAGGAGGTAAGCCCCAGCATTTT
TRBD1	15	TRBV6-5	NA	TRBJ1-6	CASSYSGTVNSPLHF	TGTGCCAGCAGTTACTCCGGGACAGTGAATTCACCCCTCCACTTT
NA	13	TRBV10-3	NA	TRBJ1-5	CAIAGTADQPQHF	TGTGCCATTGCCGGGACCGCCGATCAGCCCCAGCATTTT
TRBD2	15	TRBV5-4	few	TRBJ2-2	CASSPGLAEGTKLFF	TGTGCCAGCAGCCCGGGACTAGCGGAGGGGACGAAGCTGTTTTTT
NA	15	TRBV20-1	NA	TRBJ1-2	CSARDWRPNTYGYTF	TGCAGTGCTAGAGATTGGAGACCGAACACCTATGGCTACACCTTC
TRBD2	14	TRBV11-3	NA	TRBJ2-1	CASSFGLARNEQFF	TGTGCCAGCAGCTTTGGACTAGCGCGCAATGAGCAGTTCTTC
NA	14	TRBV7-9	few	TRBJ1-1	CASSLGAGTAEAFF	TGTGCCAGCAGCTTAGGAGCGGGTACGGCTGAAGCTTTCTTT
TRBD1	15	TRBV27	NA	TRBJ1-5	CASSFAGTGNQPQHF	TGTGCCAGCAGTTTCGCCGGGACAGGGAATCAGCCCCAGCATTTT
NA	20	TRBV21-1	few	TRBJ2-7	CASSKQWADNLPPHYYEQYF	TGTGCCAGCAGCAAACAGTGGGCCGATAATCTACCCCCCCATTACTACGAGCAGTACTTC
NA	17	TRBV19	NA	TRBJ1-3	CASSIYGRSPSGNTIYF	TGTGCCAGTAGTATATACGGCAGGTCCCCCTCTGGAAACACCATATATTTT
NA	13	TRBV19	few	TRBJ1-1	CASSNFQNTEAFF	TGTGCCAGTAGTAACTTCCAGAACACTGAAGCTTTCTTT
NA	24	TRBV27	NA	TRBJ1-2	CASTNQTSMYLCASSFSGASGYTF	NA
TRBD1	15	TRBV27	NA	TRBJ2-2	CASSWDRGDTGELFF	TGTGCCAGCAGTTGGGACAGGGGGGACACCGGGGAGCTGTTTTTT
TRBD1	16	TRBV6-5	few	TRBJ1-1	CASSYRTGWVYTEAFF	TGTGCCAGCAGTTACAGGACAGGGTGGGTGTACACTGAAGCTTTCTTT